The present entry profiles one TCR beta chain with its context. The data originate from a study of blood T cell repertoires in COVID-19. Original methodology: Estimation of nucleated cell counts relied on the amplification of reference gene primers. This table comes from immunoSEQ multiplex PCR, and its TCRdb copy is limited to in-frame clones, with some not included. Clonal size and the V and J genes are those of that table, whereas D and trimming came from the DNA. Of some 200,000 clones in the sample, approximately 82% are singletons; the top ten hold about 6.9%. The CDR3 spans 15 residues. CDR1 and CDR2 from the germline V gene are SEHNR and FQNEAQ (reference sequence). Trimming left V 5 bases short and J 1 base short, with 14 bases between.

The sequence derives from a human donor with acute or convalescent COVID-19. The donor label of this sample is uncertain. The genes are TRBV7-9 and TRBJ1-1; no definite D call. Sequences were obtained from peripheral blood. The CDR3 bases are TGTGCCAGCAGCGGCGGGCCGCCGGGGAACACTGAAGCTTTCTTT. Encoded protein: CASSGGPPGNTEAFF.